The entry below gives a single T cell receptor beta chain sequence along with its context. These data belong to a study of shared clonotypes between healthy human individuals. Germline V gene sequence: CDR1 MNHNS, CDR2 SASEGT. The CDR3 sequence is 15 residues long. The V end was cut by 3 bases, the J end by 4 bases, with 13 bases between. The table came from immunoSEQ multiplex PCR; TCRdb's copy has only in-frame clones and leaves some out. The sample has 2 million to 2.5 million clones, approximately 94% seen once. Terminally differentiated effector memory CD45RA+ cells were excluded by CCR7 positive selection of CD45RO-negative cells.

Sample: naive CD8+ T cells sorted from blood. The gene calls are TRBV6-1 and TRBJ2-1; no clear D gene. The sequence was obtained from a man in his late teens or twenties in good health. CDR3 DNA: TGTGCCAGCAGTGAGCCCGAGACCGTATACAATGAGCAGTTCTTC. Its translation is CASSEPETVYNEQFF.